This T cell receptor (beta chain) was found in a study of T cells in localized non-small cell lung cancer. Study-wide findings and caveats: Median detection of top 100 tumor clones in adjacent lung was over 45 clones. Uninvolved nearby lung showed the greatest T cell clonality, exceeding that found in tumor.

V lost 8 bases and J 6 bases, leaving 14 bases between the germline ends. Germline V gene lookup returns CDR1 MDHEN and CDR2 SYDVKM. The CDR3 sequence is 13 residues long. Generated by immunoSEQ multiplex PCR, the TCRdb table keeps only in-frame clones and is missing some. The sample includes about 1,500 clones, over 25% seen only once; the top ten take 27%. As for this clone: Its antigen is unidentified.

Atypia-free adjacent lung was sampled at least 2 cm beyond the tumor margin. Specimen: normal lung tissue next to the tumor, collected before any cancer treatment. This chain joins TRBV28 and TRBJ1-5; the D is unclear. This TCR was sampled from a female donor of 60 years or more with stage I lung adenocarcinoma. CDR3 region: CASAEGFVQPQHF. For the CDR3, the DNA is TGTGCCAGCGCGGAAGGGTTCGTTCAGCCCCAGCATTTT. Filled out from reference TRBV28 and TRBJ1-5, the complete variable domain reads DVKVTQSSRYLVKRTGEKVFLECVQDMDHENMFWYRQDPGLGLRLIYFSYDVKMKEKGDIPEGYSVSREKKERFSLILESASTNQTSMYLCASAEGFVQPQHFGDGTRLSIL.